This entry lists 12 T cell receptor beta chains sequenced from one sample in a study of Tregs in tolerant kidney transplant recipients. Assay used: immunoSEQ multiplex PCR; TCRdb lists only in-frame clones, some missing. The top ten clones hold 4.5% to 5% of a sample with some 90,000 clones, approximately 94% of them seen once. Sequencing was done on a sample of CD8+ T cells from blood. These receptors were collected from a human donor in good health.

V is TRBV10-3 and J is TRBJ1-2; D gene ambiguous. Between the trimmed V and J ends, which lost 0 bases and 2 bases, there was a span of 16 bases. Per germline, CDR1 ENHRY and CDR2 SYGVKD. This CDR3 is built from 17 residues. CDR3 nucleotides: TGTGCCATCAGTGAGTCGTGGTCTAACGCAGCCAACTATGGCTACACCTTC. Protein: CAISESWSNAANYGYTF.

The count of this clone is one. The CDR3: CASSDPPGAEQYF. CDR3 nucleotide sequence: TGTGCCAGTAGCGACCCCCCAGGGGCCGAGCAGTACTTC. The gene calls are TRBV19 and TRBJ2-7, with D maybe TRBD1 (6 bases). The V end was cut by 6 bases, the J end by 6 bases, with 15 bases between. The germline V gene encodes CDR1 LNHDA and CDR2 SQIVND (reference sequence). This CDR3 has 13 residues.

This clone has only one observation. The chain has TRBV13 and TRBJ1-1, with 8 bases fitting TRBD1. Germline values: CDR1 PRHDT, CDR2 FYEKMQ (reference sequence). V shed 4 bases and J 8 bases; nucleotides not matched to a gene: 6. The CDR3 covers 13 residues. The CDR3 DNA reads TGTGCCAGCAGCTCTGACAGGGGATGGGAAGCTTTCTTT. Its protein product is CASSSDRGWEAFF.

This clone was seen just once. The chain combines TRBV5-4 with TRBJ2-3, with TRBD2 as a possible D gene (6 bases). The CDR3 loop spans 17 amino acids. V was shortened by 2 bases and J by 2 bases, with 18 bases between the two germline ends. CDR1 is SGHNT and CDR2 is YYREEE in the germline V gene (reference sequence). CDR3 loop: CASSLFGGSSPTDTQYF. CDR3 DNA sequence: TGTGCCAGCAGCTTATTTGGGGGGAGCTCCCCCACAGATACGCAGTATTTT.

The chain carries TRBV7-6 and TRBJ2-5; D might be TRBD2 (7 bases). Trimming took off 1 base at V and 4 bases at J, with 16 bases between the two ends. The CDR3 has 16 residues. Germline V lookup: CDR1 SGHVS, CDR2 FNYEAQ. CDR3 sequence (DNA): TGTGCCAGCAGCTTAGTTCTTGGGGGGGCAGGAGAGACCCAGTACTTC. Translating gives CASSLVLGGAGETQYF.

This chain connects TRBV10-2 to TRBJ2-3; 8 bases agree with TRBD2. V lost 7 bases, J lost 2 bases, and 11 bases stayed unmatched. This CDR3 region has 16 residues. Germline assignment: CDR1 WSHSY and CDR2 SAAADI. The CDR3 region is CASTGGGHSDTDTQYF. As DNA, the CDR3 is TGCGCCAGCACTGGCGGGGGGCACTCAGACACAGATACGCAGTATTTT.

This chain uses TRBV27 with TRBJ2-7, with 9 bases matching TRBD1. Germline CDR1 is MNHEY and CDR2 is SMNVEV (reference sequence). The CDR3 loop spans 14 amino acids. V gave up 6 bases and J gave up 1 base; unmatched junction bases: 4. The CDR3, as DNA: TGTGCCAGCAGCGGGACAGGGATGTCCTACGAGCAGTACTTC. Protein: CASSGTGMSYEQYF.

The chain carries TRBV6-5 and TRBJ1-5; TRBD1 agrees at 10 bases. Unmatched junction bases numbered 10, after V lost 10 bases and J lost 7 bases. The germline gives CDR1 MNHEY, CDR2 SVGAGI. The length of the CDR3 is 14 residues. CDR3 sequence (DNA): TGTGCCACGATGGACAGGGGGATTGACCAGCCCCAGCATTTT. Protein: CATMDRGIDQPQHF.

This sequence joins TRBV10-3 and TRBJ1-5; D call uncertain. In germline, CDR1 is ENHRY, CDR2 SYGVKD. The CDR3 is 17 residues long. Trimming left V 3 bases short and J 0 bases short, with 15 bases between. The CDR3: CAISDPVVRSSNQPQHF. The DNA for the CDR3 is TGTGCCATCAGTGACCCGGTAGTCCGGAGTAGCAATCAGCCCCAGCATTTT.

The rearrangement links TRBV29-1 to TRBJ1-2, with 7 bases that match TRBD1. The V segment lost 6 bases and the J segment 7 bases; nucleotides outside the gene matches: 8. This CDR3 has 12 amino acids. CDR1 SQVTM and CDR2 ANQGSEA come from the germline V gene. The CDR3 nucleotides read TGCAGCGTCCCCCGGCACAGGGGTGGCTACACCTTC. Amino acids: CSVPRHRGGYTF.

The chain carries TRBV6-4 and TRBJ2-2; 7 bases line up with TRBD2. This CDR3 has 19 residues. V lost 0 bases, J lost 6 bases, and 16 bases stayed unmatched. The V gene's germline CDR1 is MRHNA and CDR2 SNTAGT. The CDR3 coding sequence is TGTGCCAGCAGTGACTCCCCATATAGGGGAGGGAGCGTCTCCGGGGAGCTGTTTTTT. It is translated as CASSDSPYRGGSVSGELFF.

The table lists this clone with a few counts. This same CDR3 is encoded by further DNA sequences in the sample. The chain employs TRBV5-1 and TRBJ1-1; D is undetermined. The CDR3 runs 11 residues. The V and J ends lost 4 bases and 2 bases respectively, with 3 bases between them. Germline CDR1 reads SGHRS; CDR2 reads YFSETQ. The CDR3 loop is CASSLNTEAFF. The DNA of the CDR3 is TGCGCCAGCAGCCTAAACACTGAAGCTTTCTTT.